This T cell receptor beta chain was obtained from a study of OX40 agonist ivuxolimab in advanced cancers. About the full investigation: Ivuxolimab was a fully human IgG2 agonistic monoclonal antibody targeting the costimulatory receptor OX40 (CD134). Intravenous ivuxolimab was administered to patients every 2 weeks at six dose levels: 0.01, 0.1, 0.3, 1.5, 3 and 10 mg/kg. Among the roughly 50 dose-escalation patients, roughly 20 had hepatocellular carcinoma, approximately 15 melanoma, 9 renal cell carcinoma and 9 head and neck cancer. A male proportion of 82.7% and a mean age of roughly 58 years, ranging from roughly 23 to 85, were recorded for the dose-escalation cohort. Prior anti-PD-1, anti-PD-L1 or anti-CTLA-4 therapy was permitted, and checkpoint inhibitors had been received by less than 45% of dose-escalation patients. Partial responses occurred in three dose-escalation patients: two with cutaneous melanoma and one with hepatocellular carcinoma. The point of sequencing TCRbeta in the periphery was to test whether ivuxolimab changed TCR sequence diversity and drove clonal T-cell expansion. The paper describes the monotherapy dose-escalation part (N of about 52 patients) of the phase I trial of ivuxolimab.

The trial excluded patients who had a history of autoimmune disease or were on systemic immunosuppression. Peripheral blood for TCR sequencing was drawn from every dose cohort at baseline, at cycle 4 day 1 and at cycle 7 day 1. Samples were obtained from an open-label, multicenter, first-in-human phase I dose-escalation trial of ivuxolimab. The trial enrolled adults with locally advanced or metastatic head and neck squamous cell, hepatocellular, melanoma or renal cell carcinoma. CD4+ and CD8+ T cells were sorted separately from peripheral blood before TCR sequencing. As encoded in the germline V gene (reference sequence), CDR1 is SEHNR while CDR2 is FQNEAQ. Including the terminal cysteine and phenylalanine, the CDR3 comprises 13 residues. Only CDR3 DNA is held: 39 bases, read in frame from base 1. V was cut back by 1 base and J by 4 bases, leaving a gap of 7 bases between them. To sequence the TCRbeta CDR3 region, genomic DNA was isolated from the sorted cells. The immunoSEQ Assay was used to sequence the TCRbeta CDR3 regions. TCRdb took this table from immuneACCESS and kept in-frame rearrangements with V and J called. Such tables lack part of the clones; where checked against another copy, unresolved V genes explain under half of the gap, and the rest is unexplained. This sample lists tens of thousands of clones; 84% were detected once. Under 25% of the sample lies in the top ten.

Regarding this clone: Its cognate antigen has yet to be identified. The sample holds no much larger clone one base away, and base qualities are not on file.

What the work shows at the level of the full study, not this receptor alone: After ivuxolimab, more expanded clones were found on average in CD8+ T cells than in CD4+ T cells. The antigen specificity of the peripheral T cells that underwent clonal expansion was not determined. At doses of 0.1 to 3.0 mg/kg, clonal expansion of both CD4+ and CD8+ T cells in blood was seen between baseline and week 6. In partial responders in the 0.1-3.0 mg/kg groups, normalized peripheral clonal expansion was found to be among the lowest, especially among CD8+ T cells. Low levels of normalized T-cell clonal expansion were also seen in some nonresponding patients.

Sequenced material: CD4+ or CD8+ T cells sorted from blood, taken in a trial of the OX40 agonist ivuxolimab. The sequence links TRBV7-9 to TRBJ1-2, and perhaps TRBD1 as D gene, on 5 matching bases. The sequence was obtained from an adult with an advanced solid tumor such as melanoma, head and neck, liver or kidney cancer. The sequence in DNA is TGTGCCAGCAGCTTAGGGGACCTCTATGGCTACACCTTC. Its coded protein is CASSLGDLYGYTF.